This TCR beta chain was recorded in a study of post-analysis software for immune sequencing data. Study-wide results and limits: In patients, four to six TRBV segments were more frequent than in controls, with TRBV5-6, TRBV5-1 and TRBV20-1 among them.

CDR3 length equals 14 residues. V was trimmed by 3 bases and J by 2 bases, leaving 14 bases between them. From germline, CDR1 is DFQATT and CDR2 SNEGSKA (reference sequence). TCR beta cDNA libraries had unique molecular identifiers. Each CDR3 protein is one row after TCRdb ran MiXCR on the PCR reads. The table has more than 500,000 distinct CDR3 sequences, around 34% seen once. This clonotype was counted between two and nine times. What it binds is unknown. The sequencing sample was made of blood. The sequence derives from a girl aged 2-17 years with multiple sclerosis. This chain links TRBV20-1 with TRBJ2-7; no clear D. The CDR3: CSASRTNQTYEQYF. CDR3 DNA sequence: TGCAGTGCTAGCCGTACAAATCAAACCTACGAGCAGTACTTC.